A single sample is the source of the 18 T cell receptor beta chains below, sequenced in a study of T cells in Graves' hyperthyroidism and ophthalmopathy. Regions amplified from RNA transcripts were the TCR beta CDR3 regions. HTBI primers were the set used in a first-round RT-PCR of the TCR CDR3. One entry per CDR3 protein results from TCRdb running MiXCR on the multiplex PCR reads. The sample includes roughly 100,000 distinct CDR3 sequences, around 50% of them seen just once. Sequenced: blood. All receptors come from a man aged 40-50 years with Graves' hyperthyroidism.

This chain joins TRBV9 and TRBJ2-7; TRBD2 matches 7 bases. The CDR3 covers 13 residues. J gave up 2 bases and V 10 bases, and 9 bases lay outside the gene matches. Germline CDR1 reads SGDLS; CDR2 reads YYNGEE. The CDR3 nucleotides are TGTGCCTGGAGAGTGGGAGGGACCTACGAGCAGTACTTC. Encoded protein: CAWRVGGTYEQYF.

This chain uses TRBV13 with TRBJ1-2, with TRBD1 matching over 7 bases. J lost 0 bases, V lost 6 bases, and 13 bases had no gene match. CDR1 PRHDT and CDR2 FYEKMQ come from the germline V gene (reference sequence). This CDR3 spans 17 amino acids. CDR3: CASRVLGGRGANYGYTF. Here the CDR3 DNA reads TGTGCCAGCAGGGTCCTAGGGGGCAGGGGAGCTAACTATGGCTACACCTTC.

This clonotype was observed at least ten times. The chain combines TRBV7-6 with TRBJ2-7; 8 bases agree with TRBD1. CDR3 length: 14 amino acids. Trimming removed 3 bases from V and 0 bases from J; junction bases left unmatched: 1. Germline CDR1 reads SGHVS; CDR2 reads FNYEAQ. The CDR3 DNA reads TGTGCCAGCAGCTTTGGACAGGGCTCCTACGAGCAGTACTTC. It codes for CASSFGQGSYEQYF.

This clonotype was found many times. The V gene is TRBV12-5, the J gene TRBJ1-6; D gene uncertain. This CDR3 is built from 13 residues. V was cut by 0 bases and J by 5 bases, with 2 bases left in between. Germline V gene data show CDR1 as LGHNT and CDR2 as FRNRAP. The CDR3 region has the DNA TGTGCTAGTGGTTTGGTGGATAATTCACCCCTCCACTTT. It is translated as CASGLVDNSPLHF.

This clonotype has at least ten counts. The V call is TRBV10-3, the J call TRBJ2-1; 10 nucleotides agree with TRBD2. V was pared by 0 bases and J by 7 bases, with 6 bases of the junction left unmatched. Germline CDR1 and CDR2: ENHRY and SYGVKD. CDR3 size: 16 residues. CDR3 in DNA: TGTGCCATCAGTGAGTCTGTAGCGGGGGGCTATAATGAGCAGTTCTTC. Translation gives CAISESVAGGYNEQFF.

This clonotype was observed a handful of times. The genes are TRBV7-9 and TRBJ2-2; no reliable D call. The CDR3 is 11 amino acids. Germline V gene data show CDR1 as SEHNR and CDR2 as FQNEAQ (reference sequence). V was shortened by 4 bases and J by 6 bases, with 3 bases between the two germline ends. CDR3 region: CASSYAGELFF. The CDR3 DNA follows: TGTGCCAGCAGCTACGCCGGGGAGCTGTTTTTT.

Comments on this clonotype: At one end the junction does not follow the germline gene, possibly because of a read error. J is TRBJ1-6 and V is TRBV20-1, with 9 nucleotides matching TRBD1. CDR3 size: 11 residues. CDR1 and CDR2 from the germline V gene are DFQATT and SNEGSKA (reference sequence). The CDR3 loop reads CSALTGGLTDF. The CDR3 DNA reads as TGCAGTGCGTTGACAGGGGGATTGACAGACTTT.

V and J are TRBV10-1 and TRBJ1-1; D is undetermined. With 2 bases removed from V and 4 bases from J, the gap between germline ends came to 8 bases. Germline CDR1 WNHNN, CDR2 SYGVQD (reference sequence). CDR3 length: 13 amino acids. This chain's CDR3 is CASSEREGTEAFF. CDR3 DNA: TGCGCCAGCAGTGAGAGGGAGGGCACTGAAGCTTTCTTT.

The rearrangement links TRBV20-1 to TRBJ2-7; no clear D gene. Trimming pared 4 bases from V and 7 bases from J, leaving 17 bases between. This CDR3 is 13 amino acids long. Germline CDR1 DFQATT, CDR2 SNEGSKA (reference sequence). CDR3 residues: CSAKDTNTGEQYF. In nucleotides, the CDR3 is TGCAGTGCTAAGGATACGAACACCGGGGAGCAGTACTTC.

A note on this clonotype: The junction shows a germline mismatch at one end, possibly a read error. The chain has TRBV7-3 and TRBJ2-1, with D uncertain. CDR1 SGHTA and CDR2 FQGTGA come from the germline V gene. This CDR3 comprises 15 residues. DNA of the CDR3: TGCGCCAGCAGCTTAGAGGCCAGCTCCTACAATGATCAGTTCTTC. Its translation: CASSLEASSYNDQFF.

Worth noting for this clonotype: At one of its ends the junction is not consistent with the germline gene, which may arise from a read error. V is TRBV7-7 and J is TRBJ1-1; unclear D gene. The germline V gene encodes CDR1 SSHAT and CDR2 FNYEAQ (reference sequence). The CDR3 has 12 amino acids. CDR3 residues: CASSPGRTEAFF. For the CDR3, the DNA is TGTGCTAGCAGCCCGGGAAGGACTGAAGCTTTCTTT.

In this sample, this clonotype turned up many times. Likely a read error: the CDR3 ends without its conserved phenylalanine or tryptophan. The gene calls are TRBV9 and TRBJ1-2; 7 nucleotides agree with TRBD1. The trim removed 5 bases at V and 5 bases at J, leaving 9 bases unmatched. The CDR3 consists of 14 residues. Germline CDR1 reads SGDLS; CDR2 reads YYNGEE. The CDR3 DNA follows: TGTGCCAGCAGAGCCTCGGGGACAGAATATGGCTACACCCTC. This gives the protein CASRASGTEYGYTL.

This clonotype came up many times. The chain uses TRBV20-1 and TRBJ2-3, with 10 bases that match TRBD2. Looked up from germline, CDR1 is DFQATT and CDR2 is SNEGSKA (reference sequence). The CDR3 is made up of 15 amino acids. With V trimmed by 1 base and J by 3 bases, 4 bases remained unmatched. CDR3 loop: CSARGASGRTDTQYF. CDR3 nucleotide sequence: TGCAGTGCTAGAGGAGCTAGCGGGAGAACAGATACGCAGTATTTT.

This clonotype occurred a few times. The chain recombines TRBV15 with TRBJ2-6; unclear D gene. This CDR3 comprises 8 residues. Between the trimmed V and J ends, which lost 6 bases and 16 bases, there was a span of 4 bases. The germline V gene encodes CDR1 LNHNV and CDR2 YYDKDF (reference sequence). Written as DNA, the CDR3 is TGTGCCACCAGGGAACTGACTTTC. Its translation is CATRELTF.

Judged by abundance, this clonotype is medium-sized. The rearrangement uses TRBV5-1 and TRBJ1-4, with D uncertain. This CDR3 is built from 15 residues. Germline CDR1 reads SGHRS; CDR2 reads YFSETQ. V dropped 0 bases and J dropped 5 bases, with 11 bases sitting between them. The CDR3 DNA reads TGCGCCAGCAGCTTGGAGGCTGGGAGAAATGAAAAACTGTTTTTT. Translating gives CASSLEAGRNEKLFF.

This clonotype was found many times. The chain links TRBV12-3 or TRBV12-4 to TRBJ1-5; D is undetermined. Trimming removed 5 bases at V and 4 bases at J, with 9 bases between. The CDR3 has 13 residues. CDR3 in DNA: TGTGCCAGCAGTCCTGTTCCTAATCAGCCCCAGCATTTT. The encoded protein is CASSPVPNQPQHF.

Concerning this clonotype: At one boundary the junction diverges from the germline segment, which might be a read error. The chain employs TRBV20-1 and TRBJ1-3; D is ambiguous. The CDR3 runs to 14 residues. In germline, CDR1 is DFQATT, CDR2 SNEGSKA (reference sequence). CDR3 in DNA: TGCAGGGCTAGGGCGAGGTGGAATGAAAACACCATATATTTT. It specifies CRARARWNENTIYF.

This clonotype has a count of ten or more. V is TRBV28 and J is TRBJ2-1; D possibly corresponds to TRBD2 (6 bases). Germline lookup yields CDR1 MDHEN and CDR2 SYDVKM. The ends were cut back, 8 bases at V and 6 bases at J, with 11 bases in the middle. This CDR3 is built from 12 residues. In DNA, the CDR3 is TGTGCCAGCGGCGGGACCAGCAATGAGCAGTTCTTC. Encoded protein: CASGGTSNEQFF.